The 29 T cell receptor beta chains listed next were all sequenced from one sample in a study of cytomegalovirus exposure and HLA in healthy donors. The PCR contained 60 Vbeta and 13 Jbeta primers. TCRdb's copy holds only in-frame clones and misses some; the assay was immunoSEQ multiplex PCR. The sample lists some 160,000 clones; roughly 80% were seen once. The sequencing input was PBMCs. Every receptor here comes from a male donor in good health and CMV-seropositive.

The J gene is TRBJ1-2, the V gene TRBV6-1; 11 bases fit TRBD1. The CDR3 totals 15 residues. J was trimmed by 5 bases and V by 6 bases; bases with no gene match: 8. Germline V lookup: CDR1 MNHNS, CDR2 SASEGT. CDR3 amino acids: CASRLGTGGEYGYTF. In DNA form, the CDR3 reads TGTGCCAGCAGACTAGGGACAGGGGGAGAATATGGCTACACCTTC.

The count of this clone is one. The chain employs TRBV6-1 and TRBJ2-7; TRBD2 is a possible D gene (5 bases). This CDR3 is built from 15 residues. The V and J ends lost 3 bases and 1 base respectively, with 13 bases between them. CDR1 is MNHNS and CDR2 is SASEGT in the germline V gene. Written as DNA, the CDR3 is TGTGCCAGCAGTGATAGAGGGAAGGTATCCTACGAGCAGTACTTC. This encodes CASSDRGKVSYEQYF.

The CDR3 here is CASSINRASGETQYF. The CDR3 DNA reads as TGTGCCAGTAGTATTAATCGGGCTAGCGGGGAGACCCAGTACTTC. The chain is built from TRBV19 and TRBJ2-5; TRBD2 matches at 8 bases. CDR1 is LNHDA and CDR2 is SQIVND in the germline V gene (reference sequence). The J segment lost 5 bases and the V segment lost 3 bases, leaving 8 bases of the junction unmatched. The CDR3 contains 15 residues. The full variable domain, in which reference TRBV19 and TRBJ2-5 provide the parts outside the CDR3, is DGGITQSPKYLFRKEGQNVTLSCEQNLNHDAMYWYRQDPGQGLRLIYYSQIVNDFQKGDIAEGYSVSREKKESFPLTVTSAQKNPTAFYLCASSINRASGETQYFGPGTRLLVL.

V gene TRBV25-1 combines with J gene TRBJ2-5; 10 bases are shared with TRBD1. Losses at the gene ends were 5 bases for V and 4 bases for J; bases not matched to a gene: 7. The V gene's germline CDR1 is MGHDK and CDR2 SYGVNS. This CDR3 is built from 15 residues. Here the CDR3 DNA reads TGTGCCAGCAGTAAGCCCCGGGACAGGGGAGAGACCCAGTACTTC. Encoded protein: CASSKPRDRGETQYF.

Here the CDR3 reads CASSLARVRLNTEAFF. The CDR3 bases are TGTGCCAGCAGCTTAGCGAGGGTAAGACTGAACACTGAAGCTTTCTTT. The V gene is TRBV7-8, the J gene TRBJ1-1; D unresolved. Trimming took off 0 bases at V and 0 bases at J, with 11 bases between the two ends. CDR3 size: 16 residues. The germline gives CDR1 SGHVS, CDR2 FQNEAQ.

This sequence joins TRBV7-2 and TRBJ1-3, with D uncertain. V gave up 1 base and J gave up 4 bases, with 5 bases separating them. The CDR3 is 13 residues long. From germline, CDR1 is SGHTA and CDR2 FQGNSA. The CDR3 DNA reads as TGTGCCAGCAGCTTAGGGCCCGGAAACACCATATATTTT. Protein sequence: CASSLGPGNTIYF.

The rearrangement links TRBV7-2 to TRBJ1-5, with TRBD1 identical over 9 bases. V shed 3 bases, J shed 6 bases, and the junction held 6 bases outside the gene matches. CDR3 size: 15 residues. Germline CDR1 and CDR2: SGHTA and FQGNSA. The CDR3 here is CASSLRTGESQPQHF. Written as DNA, the CDR3 is TGTGCCAGCAGCTTGAGGACAGGGGAGAGTCAGCCCCAGCATTTT.

This clone was observed once. The DNA of the CDR3 is TGTGCCAGCAGCTTAAGTGGGACAGGGGCTAACTATGGCTACACCTTC. This gives the protein CASSLSGTGANYGYTF. This chain uses TRBV11-2 with TRBJ1-2, with 10 bases matching TRBD1. In germline, CDR1 is SGHAT, CDR2 FQNNGV. This CDR3 region has 16 residues. Germline trimming cut 2 bases from V and 0 bases from J; bases unmatched to any gene: 3.

The gene calls are TRBV5-1 and TRBJ2-3, with 7 positions matching TRBD1. CDR1 is SGHRS and CDR2 is YFSETQ in the germline V gene. CDR3 length: 14 amino acids. Trimming cost V 2 bases and J 7 bases; bases outside gene matches: 7. CDR3 residues: CASSLGTELNTQYF. The CDR3 bases are TGCGCCAGCAGCTTAGGGACAGAATTAAATACGCAGTATTTT.

This clone was observed a handful of times. The CDR3 DNA reads TGTGCCAGCAGCCGACAGGAGGATGAGCAGTTCTTC. Translated, it gives CASSRQEDEQFF. The rearrangement joins TRBV7-2 to TRBJ2-1; a weak D match, TRBD1 (6 bases). Germline CDR1 is SGHTA and CDR2 is FQGNSA. The CDR3 runs 12 residues. The V end lost 5 bases, the J end lost 8 bases, and 10 bases lay between the germline ends.

The gene calls are TRBV25-1 and TRBJ2-7; a weak D match, TRBD1 (5 bases). Trimming removed 1 base at V and 5 bases at J, with 15 bases between. The germline V gene has CDR1 MGHDK and CDR2 SYGVNS. The CDR3 is 15 amino acids. CDR3 protein: CASSELAWGANEQYF. The DNA of the CDR3 is TGTGCCAGCAGTGAATTGGCATGGGGCGCCAACGAGCAGTACTTC.

The chain uses TRBV7-6 and TRBJ2-5, with TRBD1 matching over 9 bases. V lost 1 base to trimming and J lost 1 base; unmatched junction nucleotides: 1. The CDR3 has 15 amino acids. Looked up from germline, CDR1 is SGHVS and CDR2 is FNYEAQ. In DNA form, the CDR3 reads TGTGCCAGCAGCTTAGGGACAGGGGTCCAAGAGACCCAGTACTTC. Protein sequence: CASSLGTGVQETQYF.

The chain links TRBV19 to TRBJ2-3, with D perhaps matching TRBD2 (6 bases). Germline CDR1 and CDR2: LNHDA and SQIVND (reference sequence). The CDR3 runs 15 residues. V lost 6 bases, J lost 4 bases, and 17 bases lay in between. CDR3 DNA sequence: TGTGCCAGTAGCTTCCTACCCGGGGGATCAGATACGCAGTATTTT. Encoded protein: CASSFLPGGSDTQYF.

The V gene is TRBV6-5, the J gene TRBJ2-2; the match to TRBD2 covers 8 bases. With V trimmed by 6 bases and J by 5 bases, 8 bases remained unmatched. This CDR3 is built from 15 residues. Germline CDR1 is MNHEY and CDR2 is SVGAGI. CDR3 residues: CASRLTSGGTGELFF. The CDR3 coding sequence is TGTGCCAGCAGGTTGACCTCGGGAGGGACCGGGGAGCTGTTTTTT.

This rearrangement joins TRBV18 to TRBJ1-1, with 9 bases identical to TRBD1. Unmatched junction bases numbered 7, after V lost 0 bases and J lost 8 bases. From germline, CDR1 is KGHSH and CDR2 LQKENI. There are 15 residues in the CDR3. The CDR3, as DNA: TGTGCCAGCTCACCACCTCCGGGACAGGGTTCAGAAGCTTTCTTT. This sequence encodes CASSPPPGQGSEAFF.

This sequence joins TRBV5-1 and TRBJ2-7, with 7 bases that match TRBD2. V gave up 4 bases and J gave up 5 bases; unmatched junction bases: 12. The CDR3 contains 15 residues. Germline CDR1 is SGHRS and CDR2 is YFSETQ. CDR3 in DNA: TGCGCCAGCAGCCTTGGTGGGGGGAGGGCCAACGAGCAGTACTTC. This gives the protein CASSLGGGRANEQYF.

This clone was seen once. The chain recombines TRBV6-4 with TRBJ2-1, with TRBD1 as a possible D gene (6 bases). Germline loops: CDR1 MRHNA, CDR2 SNTAGT. Trimming removed 6 bases from V and 4 bases from J, with 10 bases in between. The CDR3 has 13 amino acids. CDR3 protein: CASSPDRYNEQFF. The CDR3 DNA sequence: TGTGCCAGCAGCCCGGACAGATACAATGAGCAGTTCTTC.

This clone was counted a single time. Other DNA sequences within the sample encode an identical CDR3. V gene TRBV5-1 combines with J gene TRBJ1-1; 7 nucleotides match TRBD1. The ends lost 4 bases at V and 2 bases at J; junction bases unmatched: 5. The germline V gene has CDR1 SGHRS and CDR2 YFSETQ. The CDR3 is 14 residues long. The CDR3 nucleotides read TGCGCCAGCAGCAATCGGACAGGAAACACTGAAGCTTTCTTT. Its protein product is CASSNRTGNTEAFF.

This chain connects TRBV7-6 to TRBJ2-3; D call uncertain. Germline CDR1 is SGHVS and CDR2 is FNYEAQ. This CDR3 region has 14 residues. V lost 3 bases, J lost 1 base, and 8 bases lay in between. CDR3: CASSFAAGTDTQYF. CDR3 sequence (DNA): TGTGCCAGCAGCTTTGCCGCGGGCACAGATACGCAGTATTTT.

The V call is TRBV5-5, the J call TRBJ1-3; 7 nucleotides agree with TRBD1. CDR1 and CDR2 from the germline V gene are SGHKS and YYEKEE (reference sequence). After removal of 4 bases from V and 3 bases from J, the junction contained 7 bases not matched to a gene. CDR3 length: 15 amino acids. CDR3 sequence (DNA): TGTGCCAGCAGCATAATGACAGGGAATGGAAACACCATATATTTT. This sequence encodes CASSIMTGNGNTIYF.

This sequence joins TRBV5-1 and TRBJ2-7, with a weak D call TRBD2 (7 bases). The CDR3 runs 14 residues. Trimming removed 6 bases at V and 4 bases at J, with 17 bases between. The germline gives CDR1 SGHRS, CDR2 YFSETQ. CDR3 amino acids: CASTWKGGAYEQYF. The DNA for the CDR3 is TGCGCCAGCACTTGGAAAGGGGGGGCGTACGAGCAGTACTTC.

With respect to this clone: One junction end disagrees with the germline gene, perhaps due to a read error. V gene TRBV4-1 combines with J gene TRBJ2-5, with a possible D match to TRBD2 (5 bases). This CDR3 spans 15 amino acids. Germline assignment: CDR1 MGHRA and CDR2 YSYEKL. The CDR3 nucleotides are TGCGCCGGCAGCCAAGATCGCCGGGGCCAAGAGACCCAGTACTTC. Its protein is CAGSQDRRGQETQYF.

The chain is built from TRBV11-3 and TRBJ1-6; D call uncertain. Trimming pared 0 bases from V and 7 bases from J, leaving 7 bases between. CDR3 length: 14 amino acids. Germline CDR1 SGHNT, CDR2 YENEEA. Written as DNA, the CDR3 is TGTGCCAGCAGCTTAGAAAGCCAAAATTCACCCCTCCACTTT. Its protein is CASSLESQNSPLHF.

The chain couples TRBV9 to TRBJ1-1; unclear D gene. The V end was cut by 4 bases, the J end by 4 bases, with 11 bases between. Germline V gives CDR1 SGDLS, CDR2 YYNGEE. This CDR3 has 13 residues. DNA of the CDR3: TGTGCCAGCAGCACGACTTGGTCCACTGAAGCTTTCTTT. Translation: CASSTTWSTEAFF.

The chain employs TRBV9 and TRBJ2-7; TRBD1 agrees at 8 bases. The CDR3 has 15 residues. Per the germline V gene, CDR1 is SGDLS and CDR2 is YYNGEE. Losses at the gene ends were 4 bases for V and 7 bases for J; bases not matched to a gene: 13. CDR3 sequence: CASSPGQGEGREQYF. The CDR3 DNA follows: TGTGCCAGCAGCCCAGGACAGGGAGAAGGTCGTGAGCAGTACTTC.

CDR3 loop: CASSRGTVDNYGYTF. In DNA, the CDR3 is TGCGCCAGCAGCCGAGGGACAGTGGATAACTATGGCTACACCTTC. The chain recombines TRBV4-3 with TRBJ1-2; 7 bases agree with TRBD1. Per the germline V gene, CDR1 is LGHNA and CDR2 is YSLEER. V shed 4 bases and J 1 base; nucleotides not matched to a gene: 6. This CDR3 has 15 amino acids.

V and J are TRBV11-2 and TRBJ1-2, with 7 bases fitting TRBD1. The CDR3 runs to 12 residues. V was pared by 5 bases and J by 7 bases, with 4 bases of the junction left unmatched. The germline gives CDR1 SGHAT, CDR2 FQNNGV. CDR3 loop: CASSQQGFGYTF. Written as DNA, the CDR3 is TGTGCCAGCAGCCAACAGGGGTTTGGCTACACCTTC.

This chain uses TRBV4-1 with TRBJ2-5; TRBD1 agrees at 8 bases. This CDR3 spans 15 amino acids. V was clipped by 4 bases and J by 4 bases; unmatched bases: 8. Germline V gene data show CDR1 as MGHRA and CDR2 as YSYEKL. CDR3 sequence reads: CASSLHTGGRETQYF. In DNA form, the CDR3 reads TGCGCCAGCAGCCTACATACAGGGGGGAGAGAGACCCAGTACTTC.

This clone was found once. The V and J genes are TRBV6-5 and TRBJ2-2; 9 nucleotides agree with TRBD1. The CDR3 extends over 13 amino acids. V was clipped by 6 bases and J by 7 bases; unmatched bases: 3. The germline CDR1 and CDR2 sequences are MNHEY and SVGAGI. CDR3 sequence reads: CASRGTGFGELFF. CDR3 nucleotides: TGTGCCAGCAGAGGGACAGGGTTCGGGGAGCTGTTTTTT.